The rows below give T cell receptor beta chains drawn from one sample of a study of patients and donors after allogeneic stem cell transplantation. TCRdb independently ran MiXCR on the RT-PCR reads; one entry per CDR3 protein. The repertoire holds 150,000 or so distinct CDR3 sequences, with approximately 22% as singletons. Sequencing was carried out using blood, either unsorted or a sorted T cell fraction (not recorded which). The receptors stem from a human donor who was either an allogeneic HSCT recipient or a stem cell or donor lymphocyte infusion donor (not recorded which). It is not recorded whose cells these are; they may come from a transplant donor. CDR3s include the opening cysteine and the closing phenylalanine or tryptophan. The order of the fields is D gene, clone size, V gene, J gene, CDR3 protein, CDR3 DNA. D genes are given only for firm matches. Clone size, where shown, is once, few, many, or a class for clones that have expanded.

d_call: -
clone_size: few
v_call: TRBV21-1
j_call: TRBJ1-5
cdr3_aa: CASSKDGPNQPQHF
cdr3_nt: TGTGCCAGCAGCAAAGATGGCCCGAATCAGCCCCAGCATTTT

d_call: TRBD2
clone_size: once
v_call: TRBV6-5
j_call: TRBJ2-5
cdr3_aa: CASSYPGLGETQYF
cdr3_nt: TGTGCCAGCAGTTACCCGGGACTAGGAGAGACCCAGTACTTC

d_call: -
clone_size: few
v_call: TRBV29-1
j_call: TRBJ2-5
cdr3_aa: CSGSQETQYF
cdr3_nt: TGCAGCGGGAGTCAAGAGACCCAGTACTTC

d_call: -
clone_size: -
v_call: TRBV20-1
j_call: TRBJ2-3
cdr3_aa: CSAREGTDTQYF
cdr3_nt: TGCAGTGCAAGGGAAGGCACAGATACGCAGTATTTT

d_call: -
clone_size: -
v_call: TRBV27
j_call: TRBJ1-5
cdr3_aa: CASRRTHSNQPQHF
cdr3_nt: TGTGCCAGCCGTCGGACACATAGCAATCAGCCCCAGCATTTT

d_call: TRBD2
clone_size: -
v_call: TRBV7-9
j_call: TRBJ2-3
cdr3_aa: CASELGGRATDTQYF
cdr3_nt: TGTGCCAGTGAACTTGGAGGGAGGGCCACAGATACGCAGTATTTT

d_call: -
clone_size: few
v_call: TRBV15
j_call: TRBJ1-4
cdr3_aa: CATSRVEEKLFF
cdr3_nt: TGTGCCACCAGCAGAGTGGAAGAAAAACTGTTTTTT

d_call: -
clone_size: -
v_call: TRBV4-2
j_call: TRBJ2-3
cdr3_aa: CASSQDKPGRDTQYF
cdr3_nt: TGTGCCAGCAGCCAAGATAAGCCGGGTCGAGATACGCAGTATTTT

d_call: TRBD1
clone_size: -
v_call: TRBV5-1
j_call: TRBJ1-1
cdr3_aa: CASSLTGTEGFTEAFF
cdr3_nt: TGCGCCAGCAGCTTAACCGGGACAGAGGGATTCACTGAAGCTTTCTTT

d_call: -
clone_size: -
v_call: TRBV20-1
j_call: TRBJ2-2
cdr3_aa: CSAQYRNGELFF
cdr3_nt: TGCAGTGCTCAGTACAGAAACGGGGAGCTGTTTTTT

d_call: -
clone_size: -
v_call: TRBV7-2
j_call: TRBJ2-3
cdr3_aa: CASRLGGKEPDTQYF
cdr3_nt: TGTGCCAGCAGACTTGGGGGTAAGGAGCCAGATACGCAGTATTTT

d_call: -
clone_size: -
v_call: TRBV27
j_call: TRBJ2-7
cdr3_aa: CASSLLGSGDEQYF
cdr3_nt: TGTGCCAGCAGTTTACTAGGAAGTGGAGACGAGCAGTACTTC

d_call: -
clone_size: few
v_call: TRBV5-1
j_call: TRBJ1-1
cdr3_aa: CASNPGSLDTEAFF
cdr3_nt: TGCGCCAGCAACCCCGGGTCGCTGGACACTGAAGCTTTCTTT

d_call: -
clone_size: -
v_call: TRBV10-3
j_call: TRBJ2-5
cdr3_aa: CAIRTGKTQYF
cdr3_nt: TGTGCCATCAGGACGGGGAAGACCCAGTACTTC

d_call: -
clone_size: -
v_call: TRBV11-3
j_call: TRBJ2-1
cdr3_aa: CASRTYYRGSNEQFF
cdr3_nt: TGTGCCAGCAGGACTTATTACCGGGGGTCCAATGAGCAGTTCTTC

d_call: -
clone_size: -
v_call: TRBV5-5
j_call: TRBJ1-2
cdr3_aa: CASSLAEARGYTF
cdr3_nt: TGTGCCAGCAGCTTGGCCGAGGCTAGGGGCTACACCTTC

d_call: TRBD1
clone_size: few
v_call: TRBV6-2/TRBV6-3
j_call: TRBJ2-1
cdr3_aa: CASRGTGGNEQFF
cdr3_nt: TGTGCCAGCAGGGGGACAGGGGGCAATGAGCAGTTCTTC

d_call: -
clone_size: -
v_call: TRBV27
j_call: TRBJ1-4
cdr3_aa: CASSPLESGEKLFF
cdr3_nt: TGTGCCAGCAGTCCCCTTGAGTCTGGCGAAAAACTGTTTTTT

d_call: TRBD1
clone_size: -
v_call: TRBV29-1
j_call: TRBJ2-1
cdr3_aa: CSVGTGGERRFF
cdr3_nt: TGCAGCGTTGGGACAGGAGGTGAGAGGCGGTTCTTC

d_call: -
clone_size: few
v_call: TRBV6-1
j_call: TRBJ2-1
cdr3_aa: CASSEGLYNEQFF
cdr3_nt: TGTGCCAGCAGTGAGGGACTTTACAATGAGCAGTTCTTC

d_call: -
clone_size: few
v_call: TRBV20-1
j_call: TRBJ1-5
cdr3_aa: CSARDPRSGQPQHF
cdr3_nt: TGCAGTGCTAGAGACCCCAGGAGCGGTCAGCCCCAGCATTTT

d_call: TRBD2
clone_size: -
v_call: TRBV12-3/TRBV12-4
j_call: TRBJ2-5
cdr3_aa: CASSFGTTAYSDQYF
cdr3_nt: TGTGCCAGCAGTTTTGGGACTACCGCTTATTCAGACCAGTACTTC

d_call: TRBD1
clone_size: few
v_call: TRBV9
j_call: TRBJ1-2
cdr3_aa: CASSVEFGQGGLYSGYTF
cdr3_nt: TGTGCCAGCAGCGTAGAATTTGGACAGGGGGGTCTCTATAGTGGCTACACCTTC

d_call: -
clone_size: few
v_call: TRBV5-1
j_call: TRBJ1-2
cdr3_aa: CASLRNYGYTF
cdr3_nt: TGCGCCAGTTTGAGGAACTATGGCTACACCTTC

d_call: -
clone_size: few
v_call: TRBV6-1
j_call: TRBJ2-1
cdr3_aa: CASRTPGGAWNEQFF
cdr3_nt: TGTGCCAGCAGAACACCCGGGGGCGCGTGGAATGAGCAGTTCTTC

d_call: -
clone_size: many
v_call: TRBV29-1
j_call: TRBJ1-2
cdr3_aa: CSAGQTSNYGYTF
cdr3_nt: TGCAGCGCCGGACAGACCTCTAACTATGGCTACACCTTC

d_call: TRBD1
clone_size: -
v_call: TRBV6-1
j_call: TRBJ2-1
cdr3_aa: CASSWGQGMYNEQFF
cdr3_nt: TGTGCCAGCAGTTGGGGACAGGGGATGTACAATGAGCAGTTCTTC

d_call: -
clone_size: few
v_call: TRBV12-3/TRBV12-4
j_call: TRBJ2-7
cdr3_aa: CASSWGPEQYF
cdr3_nt: TGTGCCAGCAGTTGGGGGCCCGAGCAGTACTTC

d_call: TRBD2
clone_size: few
v_call: TRBV7-2
j_call: TRBJ2-1
cdr3_aa: CASSFTAGTTHYNEQFF
cdr3_nt: TGTGCCAGCAGCTTCACCGCTGGGACTACCCATTACAATGAGCAGTTCTTC

d_call: -
clone_size: -
v_call: TRBV12-3/TRBV12-4
j_call: TRBJ2-1
cdr3_aa: CASSLAGPDEQFF
cdr3_nt: TGTGCCAGCAGTTTAGCGGGACCGGATGAGCAGTTCTTC

d_call: TRBD2
clone_size: few
v_call: TRBV10-3
j_call: TRBJ2-3
cdr3_aa: CAIRSSGGGTDTQYF
cdr3_nt: TGTGCCATCAGGTCATCGGGGGGAGGGACAGATACGCAGTATTTT

d_call: -
clone_size: few
v_call: TRBV20-1
j_call: TRBJ1-2
cdr3_aa: CSARDTVVTLHGYTF
cdr3_nt: TGCAGTGCTAGAGATACTGTGGTTACGCTCCATGGCTACACCTTC

d_call: -
clone_size: -
v_call: TRBV10-3
j_call: TRBJ1-5
cdr3_aa: CAISVREGQPQHF
cdr3_nt: TGTGCCATCAGTGTTAGGGAGGGCCAGCCCCAGCATTTT

d_call: -
clone_size: few
v_call: TRBV20-1
j_call: TRBJ1-1
cdr3_aa: CSAADLGAEAFF
cdr3_nt: TGCAGTGCTGCAGATTTGGGCGCTGAAGCTTTCTTT

d_call: -
clone_size: -
v_call: TRBV20-1
j_call: TRBJ2-5
cdr3_aa: CSATGDETQYF
cdr3_nt: TGCAGTGCTACTGGGGATGAGACCCAGTACTTC

d_call: -
clone_size: -
v_call: TRBV4-3
j_call: TRBJ2-2
cdr3_aa: CASSQSYRMNTGELFF
cdr3_nt: TGCGCCAGCAGCCAATCGTACAGAATGAACACCGGGGAGCTGTTTTTT

d_call: -
clone_size: -
v_call: TRBV3-1
j_call: TRBJ1-3
cdr3_aa: CASSQGRNTIYF
cdr3_nt: TGTGCCAGCAGCCAGGGCAGAAACACCATATATTTT

d_call: -
clone_size: -
v_call: TRBV12-3/TRBV12-4
j_call: TRBJ1-5
cdr3_aa: CASSPWEPQHF
cdr3_nt: TGTGCCAGCAGCCCCTGGGAGCCCCAGCATTTT

d_call: -
clone_size: many
v_call: TRBV12-3/TRBV12-4
j_call: TRBJ1-2
cdr3_aa: CASSLGRGDGYTF
cdr3_nt: TGTGCCAGCAGTCTGGGGCGAGGGGATGGCTACACCTTC

d_call: -
clone_size: -
v_call: TRBV20-1
j_call: TRBJ2-7
cdr3_aa: CSAREDYEQYF
cdr3_nt: TGCAGTGCTAGAGAGGACTACGAGCAGTACTTC

d_call: -
clone_size: few
v_call: TRBV29-1
j_call: TRBJ1-2
cdr3_aa: CSVDEDSKSYGYTF
cdr3_nt: TGCAGCGTTGACGAAGACAGCAAATCCTATGGCTACACCTTC

d_call: -
clone_size: -
v_call: TRBV7-2
j_call: TRBJ1-2
cdr3_aa: CASSSRGTEYGYTF
cdr3_nt: TGTGCCAGCAGCTCCAGAGGGACGGAGTATGGCTACACCTTC

d_call: -
clone_size: -
v_call: TRBV7-2
j_call: TRBJ2-6
cdr3_aa: CASSLEPSAANVLTF
cdr3_nt: TGTGCCAGCAGCCTAGAGCCCTCCGCGGCCAACGTCCTGACTTTC

d_call: -
clone_size: few
v_call: TRBV27
j_call: TRBJ1-5
cdr3_aa: CASRGHLNNQPQHF
cdr3_nt: TGTGCCAGCAGGGGCCACCTTAACAATCAGCCCCAGCATTTT

d_call: -
clone_size: -
v_call: TRBV4-2
j_call: TRBJ2-7
cdr3_aa: CASSPIGPSDRSYEQYF
cdr3_nt: TGTGCCAGCAGTCCAATCGGACCCTCGGACAGATCCTACGAGCAGTACTTC

d_call: -
clone_size: -
v_call: TRBV12-3/TRBV12-4
j_call: TRBJ1-4
cdr3_aa: CASSATTNKKLFF
cdr3_nt: TGTGCCAGCAGTGCCACCACTAATAAAAAACTGTTTTTT